Given below is one TCR beta chain in context. The antigen remains undetermined. The data belong to a study of glioma-infiltrating T cells after dendritic cell vaccination. Study summary: Autologous tumor lysate was loaded overnight onto monocyte-derived dendritic cells grown seven days with IL-4 and GM-CSF.

Regarding the study as a whole: Higher pretreatment TIL content predicted longer progression-free time and survival. No direct clonality-survival link was found; a diverse polyclonal response may matter.

Amplification used 60 V beta primers and 13 J beta primers. TCRdb's copy holds only in-frame clones and misses some; the assay was immunoSEQ multiplex PCR. The sample lists about 58,000 clones; more than 75% were seen once. The time point here: after dendritic cell vaccination, including at tumor progression/relapse. Material: blood, obtained after dendritic cell vaccination. This clonotype was sampled from a human donor with glioblastoma.

This CDR3 is CSVEGIGGQPQHF. CDR3 in DNA: TGCAGCGTTGAAGGAATCGGGGGTCAGCCCCAGCATTTT. The chain employs TRBV29-1 and TRBJ1-5; D is perhaps TRBD1 (5 bases). V was shortened by 1 base and J by 6 bases, with 10 bases between the two germline ends. CDR1 SQVTM and CDR2 ANQGSEA come from the germline V gene. There are 13 residues in the CDR3.